Reported below is one T cell receptor beta chain. The antigen is unknown. The germline gene is not matched at one end of the junction; a read error may be the cause. These data belong to a study of OX40 agonist ivuxolimab in advanced cancers. Study as a whole: Patients got intravenous ivuxolimab at 0.01 to 10 mg/kg every 2 weeks. Dose-escalation cases comprised hepatocellular carcinoma, melanoma, renal cell or head and neck cancer. Study outcomes and limitations: CD4+ and CD8+ blood T cells expanded clonally by week 6 at 0.1 to 3.0 mg/kg.

Here immunoSEQ multiplex PCR was the method, and the copy in TCRdb shows in-frame clones only, minus some. The sample yields about 67,000 clones, about 89% seen once. This sequence originates from an adult with an advanced solid tumor such as melanoma, head and neck, liver or kidney cancer. Source: CD4+ or CD8+ T cells sorted from blood, taken in a trial of the OX40 agonist ivuxolimab.

CDR3 in amino acids: CASSLNYEQYF. The CDR3, as DNA: TGTGCCAGCAGCCTAAACTACGAGCAGTACTTC. V gene TRBV5-1 combines with J gene TRBJ2-7, with D uncertain. CDR3 length: 11 residues. Germline CDR1 and CDR2: SGHRS and YFSETQ.